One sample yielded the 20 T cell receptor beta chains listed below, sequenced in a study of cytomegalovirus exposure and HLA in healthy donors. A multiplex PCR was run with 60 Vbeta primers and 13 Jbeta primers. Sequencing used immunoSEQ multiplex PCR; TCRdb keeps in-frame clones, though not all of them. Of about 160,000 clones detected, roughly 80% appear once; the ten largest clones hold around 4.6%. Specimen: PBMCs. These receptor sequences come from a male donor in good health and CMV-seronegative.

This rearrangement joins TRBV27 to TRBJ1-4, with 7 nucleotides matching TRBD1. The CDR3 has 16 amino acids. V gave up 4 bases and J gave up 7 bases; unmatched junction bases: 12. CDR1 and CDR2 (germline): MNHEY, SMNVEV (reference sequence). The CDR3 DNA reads TGTGCCAGCAGTTCGGGGACAGTATACCCCCCTGAAAAACTGTTTTTT. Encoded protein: CASSSGTVYPPEKLFF.

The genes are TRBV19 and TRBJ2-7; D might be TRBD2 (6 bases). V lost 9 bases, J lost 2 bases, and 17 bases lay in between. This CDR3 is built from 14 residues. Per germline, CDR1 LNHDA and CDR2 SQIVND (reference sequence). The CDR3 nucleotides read TGTGCCAGCGGGGTGGCTAGCGAGGCCTACGAGCAGTACTTC. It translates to CASGVASEAYEQYF.

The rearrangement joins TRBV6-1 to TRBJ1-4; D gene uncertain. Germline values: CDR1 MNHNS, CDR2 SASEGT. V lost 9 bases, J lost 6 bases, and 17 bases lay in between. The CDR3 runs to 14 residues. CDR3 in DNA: TGTGCCAGGGGGTGGGTCGGGAGTGATGAAAAACTGTTTTTT. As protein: CARGWVGSDEKLFF.

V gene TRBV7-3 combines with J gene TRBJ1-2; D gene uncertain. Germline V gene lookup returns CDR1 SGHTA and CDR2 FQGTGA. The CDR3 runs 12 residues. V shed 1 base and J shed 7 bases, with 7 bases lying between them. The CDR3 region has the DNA TGTGCCAGCAGCTTAAATGGGCTTGGCTACACCTTC. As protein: CASSLNGLGYTF.

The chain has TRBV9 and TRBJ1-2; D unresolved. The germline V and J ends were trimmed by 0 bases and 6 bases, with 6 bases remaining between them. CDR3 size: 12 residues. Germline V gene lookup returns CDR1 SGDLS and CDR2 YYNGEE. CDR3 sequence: CASSVAGNGYTF. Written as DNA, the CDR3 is TGTGCCAGCAGCGTAGCAGGTAATGGCTACACCTTC.

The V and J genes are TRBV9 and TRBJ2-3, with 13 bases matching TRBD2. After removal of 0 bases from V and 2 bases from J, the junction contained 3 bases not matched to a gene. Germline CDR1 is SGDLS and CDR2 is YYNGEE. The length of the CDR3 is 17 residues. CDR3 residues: CASSVGLAGGPTDTQYF. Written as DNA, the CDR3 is TGTGCCAGCAGCGTAGGACTAGCGGGGGGCCCCACAGATACGCAGTATTTT.

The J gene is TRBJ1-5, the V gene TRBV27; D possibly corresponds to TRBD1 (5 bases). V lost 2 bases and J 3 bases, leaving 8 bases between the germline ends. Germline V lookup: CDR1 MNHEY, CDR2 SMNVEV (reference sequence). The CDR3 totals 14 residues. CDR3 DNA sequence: TGTGCCAGCAGTTTACAAGGGGACAATCAGCCCCAGCATTTT. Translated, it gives CASSLQGDNQPQHF.

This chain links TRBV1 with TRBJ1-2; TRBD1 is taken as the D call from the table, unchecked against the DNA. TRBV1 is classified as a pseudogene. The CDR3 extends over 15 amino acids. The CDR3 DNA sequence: TGCACCAGCAGCCAAGTAAGATTCAGGGGCGATGGCTACACCTTC. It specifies CTSSQVRFRGDGYTF.

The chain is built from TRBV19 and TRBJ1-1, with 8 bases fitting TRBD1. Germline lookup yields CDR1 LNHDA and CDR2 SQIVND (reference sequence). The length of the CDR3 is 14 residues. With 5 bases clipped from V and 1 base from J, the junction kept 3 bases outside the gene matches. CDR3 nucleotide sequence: TGTGCCAGTAGTCTACAGGGGGGGAACACTGAAGCTTTCTTT. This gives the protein CASSLQGGNTEAFF.

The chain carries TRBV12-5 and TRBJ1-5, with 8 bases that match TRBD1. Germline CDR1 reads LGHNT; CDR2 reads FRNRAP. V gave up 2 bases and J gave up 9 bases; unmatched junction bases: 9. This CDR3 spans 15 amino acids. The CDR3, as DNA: TGTGCTAGTGGTTTGATGGCAGGGGGCGGCTGGCCCCAGCATTTT. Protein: CASGLMAGGGWPQHF.

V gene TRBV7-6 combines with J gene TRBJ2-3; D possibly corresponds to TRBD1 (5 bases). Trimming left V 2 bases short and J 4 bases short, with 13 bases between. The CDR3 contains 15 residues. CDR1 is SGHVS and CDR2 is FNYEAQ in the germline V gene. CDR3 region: CASSLFSGISDTQYF. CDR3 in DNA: TGTGCCAGCAGCTTATTCTCAGGGATTTCAGATACGCAGTATTTT. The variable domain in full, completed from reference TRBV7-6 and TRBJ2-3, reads GAGVSQSPRYKVTKRGQDVALRCDPISGHVSLYWYRQALGQGPEFLTYFNYEAQQDKSGLPNDRFSAERPEGSISTLTIQRTEQRDSAMYRCASSLFSGISDTQYFGPGTRLTVL.

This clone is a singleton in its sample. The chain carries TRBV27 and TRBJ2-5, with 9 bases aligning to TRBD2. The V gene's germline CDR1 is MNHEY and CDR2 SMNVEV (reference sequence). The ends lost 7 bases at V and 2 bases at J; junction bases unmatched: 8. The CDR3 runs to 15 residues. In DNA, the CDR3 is TGTGCCAGCACTCCCGGAGCGGGAGGACAAGAGACCCAGTACTTC. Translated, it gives CASTPGAGGQETQYF.

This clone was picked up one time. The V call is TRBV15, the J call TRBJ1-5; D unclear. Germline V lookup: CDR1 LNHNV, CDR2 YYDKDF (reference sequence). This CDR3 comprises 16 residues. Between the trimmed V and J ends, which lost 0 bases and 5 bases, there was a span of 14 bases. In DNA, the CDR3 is TGTGCCACCAGCAGAGATACACCCGCAGAATATCAGCCCCAGCATTTT. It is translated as CATSRDTPAEYQPQHF.

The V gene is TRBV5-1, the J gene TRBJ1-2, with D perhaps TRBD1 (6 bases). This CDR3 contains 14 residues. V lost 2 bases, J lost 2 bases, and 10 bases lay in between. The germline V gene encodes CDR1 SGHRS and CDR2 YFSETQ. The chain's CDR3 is CASSFSRGNYGYTF. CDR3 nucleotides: TGCGCCAGCAGCTTTTCCAGGGGAAACTATGGCTACACCTTC.

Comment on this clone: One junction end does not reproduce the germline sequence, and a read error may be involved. The CDR3 here is CSSSLEQGPLSYNEQFF. CDR3 DNA: TGTTCCAGCAGCTTAGAACAGGGGCCCCTATCCTACAATGAGCAGTTCTTC. The V call is TRBV7-9, the J call TRBJ2-1; TRBD1 matches 7 bases. Looked up from germline, CDR1 is SEHNR and CDR2 is FQNEAQ (reference sequence). The CDR3 runs 17 residues.

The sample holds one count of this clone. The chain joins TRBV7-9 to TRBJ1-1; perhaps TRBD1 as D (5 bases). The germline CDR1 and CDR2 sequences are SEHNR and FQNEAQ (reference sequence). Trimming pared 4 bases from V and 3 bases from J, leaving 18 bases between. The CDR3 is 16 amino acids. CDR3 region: CASSSMQGEADTEAFF. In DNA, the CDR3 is TGTGCCAGCAGCTCGATGCAGGGCGAGGCGGACACTGAAGCTTTCTTT. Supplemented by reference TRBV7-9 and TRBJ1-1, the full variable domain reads DTGVSQNPRHKITKRGQNVTFRCDPISEHNRLYWYRQTLGQGPEFLTYFQNEAQLEKSRLLSDRFSAERPKGSFSTLEIQRTEQGDSAMYLCASSSMQGEADTEAFFGQGTRLTVV.

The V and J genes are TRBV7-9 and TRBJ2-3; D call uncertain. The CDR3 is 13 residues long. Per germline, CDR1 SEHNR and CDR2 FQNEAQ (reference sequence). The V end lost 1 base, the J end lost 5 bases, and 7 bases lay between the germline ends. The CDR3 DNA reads TGTGCCAGCAGCTTAGTAGCCTTAGATACGCAGTATTTT. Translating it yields CASSLVALDTQYF.

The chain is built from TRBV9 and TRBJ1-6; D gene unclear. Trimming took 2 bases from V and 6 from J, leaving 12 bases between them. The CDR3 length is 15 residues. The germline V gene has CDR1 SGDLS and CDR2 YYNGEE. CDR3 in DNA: TGTGCCAGCAGCGTTGGTCAGATCTCTAATTCACCCCTCCACTTT. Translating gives CASSVGQISNSPLHF.

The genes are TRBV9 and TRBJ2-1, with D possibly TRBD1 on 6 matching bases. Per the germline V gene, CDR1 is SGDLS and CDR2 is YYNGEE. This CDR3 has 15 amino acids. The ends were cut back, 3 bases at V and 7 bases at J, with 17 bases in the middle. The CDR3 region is CASSERQDHLNEQFF. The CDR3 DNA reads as TGTGCCAGCAGCGAACGACAGGATCATCTAAATGAGCAGTTCTTC.

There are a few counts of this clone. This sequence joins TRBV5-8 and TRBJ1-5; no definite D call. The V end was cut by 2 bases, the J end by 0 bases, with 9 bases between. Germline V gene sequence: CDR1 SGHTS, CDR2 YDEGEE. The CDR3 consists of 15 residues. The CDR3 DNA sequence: TGTGCCAGCAGCTTTCAGGCATATAGCAATCAGCCCCAGCATTTT. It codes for CASSFQAYSNQPQHF. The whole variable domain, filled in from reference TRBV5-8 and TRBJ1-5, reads EAGVTQSPTHLIKTRGQQATLRCSPISGHTSVYWYQQALGLGLQFLLWYDEGEERNRGNFPPRFSGRQFPNYSSELNVNALELEDSALYLCASSFQAYSNQPQHFGDGTRLSIL.